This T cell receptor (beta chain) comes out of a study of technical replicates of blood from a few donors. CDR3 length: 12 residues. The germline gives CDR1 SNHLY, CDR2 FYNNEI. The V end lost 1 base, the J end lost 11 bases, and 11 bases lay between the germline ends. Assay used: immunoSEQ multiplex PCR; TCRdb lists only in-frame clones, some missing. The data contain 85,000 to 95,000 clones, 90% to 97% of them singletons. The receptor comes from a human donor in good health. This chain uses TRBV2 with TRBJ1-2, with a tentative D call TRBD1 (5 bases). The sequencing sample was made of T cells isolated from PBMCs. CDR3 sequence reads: CASSEGAGRYTF. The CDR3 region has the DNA TGTGCCAGCAGTGAAGGGGCAGGGAGGTACACCTTC.